The 18 T cell receptor beta chains listed next were all sequenced from one sample in a study of blood T cell repertoires in COVID-19. The assay was immunoSEQ multiplex PCR, and TCRdb's table has in-frame clones only and misses some. The data contain around 140,000 clones, around 87% of them seen just once; the ten biggest clones take up roughly 2.2%. The material sequenced was peripheral blood. The receptors stem from a man aged 65-85 years with active COVID-19.

J is TRBJ2-5 and V is TRBV6-6; TRBD1 matches 9 bases. Per the germline V gene, CDR1 is MNHNY and CDR2 is SVGAGI (reference sequence). V trimming: 6 bases; J trimming: 2 bases; junction bases outside the gene matches: 1. CDR3 length equals 13 residues. CDR3 bases: TGTGCCAGCAGAGGGACAGGGCAAGAGACCCAGTACTTC. Protein sequence: CASRGTGQETQYF.

The J gene is TRBJ2-7, the V gene TRBV9; TRBD1 matches at 9 bases. With 0 bases clipped from V and 6 bases from J, the junction kept 4 bases outside the gene matches. Germline-derived CDR1 and CDR2 are SGDLS and YYNGEE. This CDR3 is 14 amino acids long. The CDR3 here is CASSVVDRGGEQYF. The CDR3, as DNA: TGTGCCAGCAGCGTAGTGGACAGGGGAGGCGAGCAGTACTTC.

DNA for the CDR3: TGCAGCGTTGATCAGGGGAACTATGGCTACACCTTC. It is translated as CSVDQGNYGYTF. V gene TRBV29-1 combines with J gene TRBJ1-2; D might be TRBD1 (6 bases). Per germline, CDR1 SQVTM and CDR2 ANQGSEA. V was cut by 3 bases and J by 2 bases, with 7 bases left in between. The CDR3 is 12 amino acids.

The chain couples TRBV11-3 to TRBJ2-3, with D tentatively TRBD2 (6 bases). The CDR3 has 12 amino acids. CDR1 is SGHNT, CDR2 YENEEA, per germline. V lost 4 bases, J lost 5 bases, and 7 bases lay in between. This CDR3 is CASSSGLDTQYF. In DNA, the CDR3 is TGTGCCAGCAGCTCGGGACTAGATACGCAGTATTTT.

The rearrangement uses TRBV7-8 and TRBJ1-5, with 8 bases that match TRBD1. This CDR3 has 17 amino acids. V lost 5 bases to trimming and J lost 2 bases; unmatched junction nucleotides: 11. Germline CDR1 reads SGHVS; CDR2 reads FQNEAQ. The CDR3 region is CASSPLTGALRNQPQHF. The CDR3 nucleotides read TGTGCCAGCAGCCCCTTGACAGGGGCGTTGCGCAATCAGCCCCAGCATTTT.

The chain uses TRBV24-1 and TRBJ2-3, with TRBD2 identical over 14 bases. Germline CDR1 KGHDR, CDR2 SFDVKD. J lost 3 bases, V lost 5 bases, and 3 bases had no gene match. The CDR3 runs to 16 residues. The CDR3: CATSGGLAGGTDTQYF. CDR3 nucleotide sequence: TGTGCCACCAGTGGAGGACTAGCGGGAGGTACAGATACGCAGTATTTT.

The chain links TRBV27 to TRBJ2-2, with 15 positions matching TRBD2. There are 18 residues in the CDR3. Unmatched junction bases numbered 6, after V lost 2 bases and J lost 5 bases. Per germline, CDR1 MNHEY and CDR2 SMNVEV (reference sequence). CDR3 sequence reads: CASSLEGLAGGRTGELFF. CDR3 DNA sequence: TGTGCCAGCAGTTTAGAGGGACTAGCGGGAGGTCGAACCGGGGAGCTGTTTTTT.

V and J are TRBV4-1 and TRBJ2-6, with 11 bases matching TRBD1. Germline V gene sequence: CDR1 MGHRA, CDR2 YSYEKL. This CDR3 contains 17 residues. Trimming cost V 4 bases and J 9 bases; bases outside gene matches: 11. CDR3 bases: TGCGCCAGCAGCCTGGGACAGGGGGTGACCTTCGGCAACGTCCTGACTTTC. Residues: CASSLGQGVTFGNVLTF.

The chain links TRBV19 to TRBJ1-4, with 7 bases matching TRBD1. Germline CDR1 reads LNHDA; CDR2 reads SQIVND (reference sequence). After removal of 5 bases from V and 8 bases from J, the junction contained 8 bases not matched to a gene. The length of the CDR3 is 14 residues. The CDR3 nucleotides are TGTGCCAGTAGTGAGGGGGCTCTCGGCGAAAAACTGTTTTTT. Translation: CASSEGALGEKLFF.

The chain joins TRBV19 to TRBJ2-5; the match to TRBD2 covers 7 bases. J lost 5 bases, V lost 5 bases, and 8 bases had no gene match. The V gene's germline CDR1 is LNHDA and CDR2 SQIVND (reference sequence). The CDR3 consists of 14 residues. The CDR3 DNA follows: TGTGCCAGTAGTCCCTGGTGGGGGGGGGAGACCCAGTACTTC. The encoded protein is CASSPWWGGETQYF.

The chain combines TRBV18 with TRBJ2-1; possible D gene TRBD2, 6 bases. This CDR3 has 14 amino acids. V was shortened by 2 bases and J by 8 bases, with 13 bases between the two germline ends. From germline, CDR1 is KGHSH and CDR2 LQKENI. The CDR3 region is CASSPERTGDEQFF. Written as DNA, the CDR3 is TGTGCCAGCTCACCAGAGAGGACGGGAGATGAGCAGTTCTTC. The full variable domain, its missing parts supplied by reference TRBV18 and TRBJ2-1, is NAGVMQNPRHLVRRRGQEARLRCSPMKGHSHVYWYRQLPEEGLKFMVYLQKENIIDESGMPKERFSAEFPKEGPSILRIQQVVRGDSAAYFCASSPERTGDEQFFGPGTRLTVL.

The V gene is TRBV20-1, the J gene TRBJ2-5, with 12 bases identical to TRBD2. This CDR3 spans 19 amino acids. Germline CDR1 and CDR2: DFQATT and SNEGSKA (reference sequence). The V segment lost 3 bases and the J segment 4 bases; nucleotides outside the gene matches: 18. This CDR3 is CSASGSGGLAGSRGETQYF. In nucleotides, the CDR3 is TGCAGTGCTAGTGGTTCGGGTGGACTAGCGGGATCTAGGGGAGAGACCCAGTACTTC.

The chain combines TRBV9 with TRBJ2-6; the D gene is possibly TRBD1 (5 bases). Trimming cost V 4 bases and J 2 bases, with 13 bases left between them. Germline-derived CDR1 and CDR2 are SGDLS and YYNGEE. The CDR3 spans 16 residues. CDR3 in amino acids: CASSLSGAAGANVLTF. In nucleotides, the CDR3 is TGTGCCAGCAGCTTAAGTGGGGCCGCTGGGGCCAACGTCCTGACTTTC.

The V call is TRBV19, the J call TRBJ2-5, with 7 bases identical to TRBD1. CDR1 is LNHDA and CDR2 is SQIVND in the germline V gene (reference sequence). The CDR3 has 17 residues. The V segment lost 2 bases and the J segment 0 bases; nucleotides outside the gene matches: 9. This CDR3 reads CASSIRQGTAYQETQYF. The CDR3 DNA is TGTGCCAGTAGTATACGACAAGGGACAGCGTACCAAGAGACCCAGTACTTC.

The genes are TRBV7-9 and TRBJ1-1; 7 nucleotides line up with TRBD1. CDR1 and CDR2 (germline): SEHNR, FQNEAQ (reference sequence). The trim removed 1 base at V and 7 bases at J, leaving 3 bases unmatched. The CDR3 contains 13 residues. The CDR3, as DNA: TGTGCCAGCAGCTTAGTTCAGGGGGGTGAAGCTTTCTTT. As protein: CASSLVQGGEAFF. The full variable domain, in which reference TRBV7-9 and TRBJ1-1 provide the parts outside the CDR3, is DTGVSQNPRHKITKRGQNVTFRCDPISEHNRLYWYRQTLGQGPEFLTYFQNEAQLEKSRLLSDRFSAERPKGSFSTLEIQRTEQGDSAMYLCASSLVQGGEAFFGQGTRLTVV.

The genes are TRBV5-1 and TRBJ2-7; 9 nucleotides agree with TRBD2. Trimming at V came to 0 bases and at J to 3 bases, leaving 4 bases not matched to a gene. This CDR3 contains 15 residues. CDR1 and CDR2 (germline): SGHRS, YFSETQ. CDR3 DNA: TGCGCCAGCAGCTTGGGAAGCGGGAGGATCTACGAGCAGTACTTC. Amino acids: CASSLGSGRIYEQYF.

The chain is built from TRBV7-2 and TRBJ2-3; 8 nucleotides agree with TRBD2. The CDR3 totals 17 residues. Germline lookup yields CDR1 SGHTA and CDR2 FQGNSA. V shed 1 base and J 4 bases; nucleotides not matched to a gene: 10. The CDR3 DNA reads as TGTGCCAGCAGCTTAGGGGCCATAGCGGGGAGGGCAGATACGCAGTATTTT. It codes for CASSLGAIAGRADTQYF.

The chain recombines TRBV5-5 with TRBJ1-1; D may be TRBD1 (6 bases). The V gene lost 4 bases and the J gene lost 1 base, with 14 bases spanning the gap. The CDR3 has 15 amino acids. Germline assignment: CDR1 SGHKS and CDR2 YYEKEE (reference sequence). As DNA, the CDR3 is TGTGCCAGCAGCGCGTTGCGGGGGGCGAACACTGAAGCTTTCTTT. Amino acids: CASSALRGANTEAFF.